In its sample, the clone carrying this T cell receptor (beta chain) was seen a few times. Its cognate antigen is unknown. From the reads, TCRdb called clonotypes with MiXCR, one entry per CDR3 protein. The sample has 700,000 to 950,000 distinct CDR3 sequences; about 30% are singletons. The germline V and J ends were trimmed by 9 bases and 0 bases, with 9 bases remaining between them. Germline CDR1 is LNHDA and CDR2 is SQIVND (reference sequence). This CDR3 has 13 residues. The sample is drawn from a study of T cell repertoires in cytomegalovirus infection. About the study: Both CMV infection and a matching HLA type were indicated by public TCR beta signatures.

Broader study findings: HLA-C-restricted TCR beta clonotypes specific for CMV led the ex vivo response. The study identified carriers of CMV plus the relevant HLA from cumulative public TCR beta family frequency.

Sample: cultured CD8+ T cells from PBMCs, taken from culture after CMV antigen stimulation. The chain links TRBV19 to TRBJ1-3, with D possibly being TRBD1 (5 bases). The receptor was derived from a human donor in good health (CMV status not recorded). Some clones in this sample may be carry-over from other donors' samples. CDR3 sequence (DNA): TGTGCCAGCGACAGTAACTCTGGAAACACCATATATTTT. Protein product: CASDSNSGNTIYF.